This T cell receptor (beta chain) is drawn from a study of OX40 agonist ivuxolimab in advanced cancers. Overall study results and limits: The average count of expanded clones was higher among CD8+ T cells than among CD4+.

This CDR3 has 12 amino acids. V was cut by 8 bases and J by 4 bases, with 9 bases left in between. Germline CDR1 is MNHEY and CDR2 is SMNVEV (reference sequence). Produced via immunoSEQ multiplex PCR; TCRdb's table is partial and in-frame only. The sample has tens of thousands of clones, roughly 87% seen once. Remarks on this clone: What it binds is unknown.

This sequence originates from an adult with an advanced solid tumor such as melanoma, head and neck, liver or kidney cancer. This chain links TRBV27 with TRBJ1-3; tentatively, D is TRBD1 (5 bases). The sequencing here drew on CD4+ or CD8+ T cells sorted from blood, taken in a trial of the OX40 agonist ivuxolimab. In DNA, the CDR3 is TGTGCCAGCGGGGGGGAGGGAAACACCATATATTTT. It yields the protein CASGGEGNTIYF.